This T cell receptor beta chain was retrieved from a study of T-cell memory formation after mild COVID-19 (TCRdb year 2021). Some background on the complete study: TCR sequence clusters from the two donors were found to be largely donor specific. In a couple of donors, T-cell clones that expanded and contracted after mild COVID-19 were tracked by sequencing TCRalpha and TCRbeta repertoires over time. Two young, previously healthy adult volunteers made up the cohort, one male and one female. Beyond this particular receptor, the publication reports: SARS-CoV-2 specificity was not confirmed for the second-wave clones peaking on day 37. Only a couple of mild cases were covered in the study, and larger cohorts including severe cases with pre-infection samples were considered necessary. Contracting CD4+ clones turned up mainly in the CM and EM memory subsets, whereas EMRA was where CD8+ clones were enriched. From day 15 to 85, contracting clones showed balanced CD4/CD8 phenotypes, whereas a second wave of clones that expanded from day 15 to 37 leaned towards CD4+. Some responding clones were found in pre-infection memory, which suggests that pre-existing cross-reactive memory T cells took part in the SARS-CoV-2 response.

Sequencing instrument: Illumina NovaSeq 6000. TCRalpha and TCRbeta cDNA libraries were built by 5'RACE with constant-segment primers, adding sample barcodes and unique molecular identifiers. Trizol reagent was used to extract RNA from every sample. Libraries were amplified in two PCR steps, with a second sample barcode and Illumina TruSeq adapters added in the second step. Sequencing of libraries was performed on an Illumina NovaSeq with 2 x 150 bp paired-end reads. As for how the authors treated the data: With migec v1.2.7, reads were demultiplexed and then collapsed into UMI-guided consensus sequences. With mixcr v2.1.11, UMI consensuses were aligned to TRA and TRB V and J templates and assembled into clonotypes. A clonotype was counted as expanded or contracted only if both edgeR and NoisET called the change significant, with noise models trained on biological replicates. For edgeR calls, the cutoffs were a false discovery rate-adjusted p below 0.01 and a log2 fold-change threshold of 1. PCA with hierarchical clustering of max-normalized trajectories of the 1000 most abundant clonotypes was used as exploratory dynamics analysis. Each responding clone was given a CD4 or CD8 phenotype based on the CD4+ and CD8+ repertoires, which had been sequenced separately. Starting from the raw public reads, TCRdb applied fastp trimming at Q25, assembled clones with MiXCR and retained in-frame beta chains. A single entry per CDR3 protein holds the most common genes and DNA from its merged rows. The V and J calls follow TCRdb's processing rather than the paper's. This sample is represented by approximately 580,000 distinct CDR3 sequences; roughly 21% of them were singletons. Of the sample, 12% is held by the ten largest clones.

PBMCs were isolated by Ficoll-Paque density gradient centrifugation. On this clonotype: Its specific antigen is unknown. Base qualities are not provided; no much larger clone lies one nucleotide away.

The specimen sequenced was PBMCs or a T cell subset sorted from them (not recorded which). The clonotype originates from an adult woman who had mild COVID-19 (a few samples of this study predate the infection). The sample titles of this study are shuffled in the database, so cell type and time point are left out; the donor was told from shared clones.

The CDR3 amino acid sequence is: CASSLEGGLAGGPAADTQYF. The nucleotide sequence is TGTGCCAGCAGCTTAGAGGGGGGACTAGCGGGAGGGCCTGCAGCAGATACGCAGTATTTT. The sequence is built from TRBV7-2 and TRBJ2-3, and 16 bases in between align with TRBD2. The CDR3, cysteine through phenylalanine, is 20 amino acids long. The DNA shown is the 60-base CDR3, in frame from base 1. CDR1 is given as SGHTA and CDR2 as FQGNSA, both from the germline V gene. The V end gives up 1 base and the J end 4 bases, leaving 11 bases in the junction not matched to a gene.